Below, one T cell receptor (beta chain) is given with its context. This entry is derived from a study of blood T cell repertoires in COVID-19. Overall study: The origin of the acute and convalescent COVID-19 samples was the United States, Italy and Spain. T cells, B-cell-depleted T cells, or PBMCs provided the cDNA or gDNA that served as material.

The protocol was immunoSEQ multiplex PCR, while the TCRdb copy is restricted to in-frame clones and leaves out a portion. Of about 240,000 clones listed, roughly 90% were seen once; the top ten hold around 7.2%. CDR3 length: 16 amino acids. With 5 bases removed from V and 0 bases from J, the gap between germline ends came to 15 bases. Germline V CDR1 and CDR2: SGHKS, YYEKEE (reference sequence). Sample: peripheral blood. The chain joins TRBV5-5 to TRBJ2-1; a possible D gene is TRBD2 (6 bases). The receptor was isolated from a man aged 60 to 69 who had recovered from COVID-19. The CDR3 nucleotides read TGTGCCAGCAGGCAAAACGGGGGTTCCTCCTACAATGAGCAGTTCTTC. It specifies CASRQNGGSSYNEQFF.